This TCR beta chain was observed in a study of CD8+ T cells in alopecia areata. Whole-study results and caveats: For lesional scalp, especially alopecia totalis/universalis, clonality was higher than in normal scalp.

Concerning this clone itself: No antigen is known for it.

Extraction of RNA preceded its reverse transcription into cDNA, which served as the sequencing template. Clones were sequenced by immunoSEQ multiplex PCR, and TCRdb holds only the in-frame ones, with some missing. This sample has approximately 200,000 clones; 45% to 75% occur once, and the top ten carry less than 4%. Germline V CDR1 and CDR2: SQVTM, ANQGSEA. The V and J ends lost 2 bases and 4 bases respectively, with 11 bases between them. The CDR3 length is 13 residues. Regarding treatment: oral pan-JAK inhibitor, 5-10 mg twice daily. The clonotype comes from a human donor with alopecia areata. Here the sequenced sample was CD4+ T cells sorted from blood, taken at week 4, from a patient treated with tofacitinib. The genes are TRBV29-1 and TRBJ1-2; D is undetermined. CDR3 in amino acids: CSVERPLSYGYTF. Here the CDR3 DNA reads TGCAGCGTTGAAAGACCGCTCTCCTATGGCTACACCTTC.